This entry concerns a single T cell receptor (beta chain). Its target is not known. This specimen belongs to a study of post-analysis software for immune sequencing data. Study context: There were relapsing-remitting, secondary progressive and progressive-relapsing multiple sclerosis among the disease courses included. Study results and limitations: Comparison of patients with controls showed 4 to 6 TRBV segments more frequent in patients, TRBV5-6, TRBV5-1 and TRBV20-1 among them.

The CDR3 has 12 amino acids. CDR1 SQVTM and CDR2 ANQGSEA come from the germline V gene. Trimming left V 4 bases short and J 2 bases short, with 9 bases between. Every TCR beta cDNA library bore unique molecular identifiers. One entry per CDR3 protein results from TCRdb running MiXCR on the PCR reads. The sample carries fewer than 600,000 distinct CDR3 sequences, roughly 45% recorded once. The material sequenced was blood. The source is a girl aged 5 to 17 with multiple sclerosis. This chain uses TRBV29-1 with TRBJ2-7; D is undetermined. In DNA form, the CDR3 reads TGCAGCGTTGTGGTAGGCCCCTACGAGCAGTACTTC. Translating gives CSVVVGPYEQYF.